The 16 T cell receptor beta chains in this list originate from one sample, sequenced in a study of shared T cell receptors in the human thymus. Produced via immunoSEQ multiplex PCR; TCRdb's table is partial and in-frame only. The sample has under 450,000 clones; 85% to 95% are singletons. What was sequenced was thymocytes. These receptors were collected from a human donor.

This clone has a single count. The chain links TRBV5-5 to TRBJ2-7; 8 bases match TRBD2. The CDR3 length is 13 residues. The germline V gene has CDR1 SGHKS and CDR2 YYEKEE (reference sequence). Germline trimming cut 4 bases from V and 4 bases from J; bases unmatched to any gene: 4. The CDR3 sequence: CASSQRERYEQYF. In DNA, the CDR3 is TGTGCCAGCAGCCAGCGGGAGAGGTACGAGCAGTACTTC. Variable domain in full (rest from reference TRBV5-5 and TRBJ2-7): DAGVTQSPTHLIKTRGQQVTLRCSPISGHKSVSWYQQVLGQGPQFIFQYYEKEERGRGNFPDRFSARQFPNYSSELNVNALLLGDSALYLCASSQRERYEQYFGPGTRLTVT.

The chain joins TRBV6-5 to TRBJ1-1; maybe TRBD1 (5 bases). The V gene's germline CDR1 is MNHEY and CDR2 SVGAGI. The CDR3 totals 14 residues. V dropped 6 bases and J dropped 5 bases, with 16 bases sitting between them. The CDR3 DNA is TGTGCCAGCAGCCGGGAGGGGAAGAAAACTGAAGCTTTCTTT. Its translation: CASSREGKKTEAFF.

The rearrangement joins TRBV5-6 to TRBJ2-7, with D maybe TRBD2 (5 bases). From germline, CDR1 is SGHDT and CDR2 YYEEEE. This CDR3 has 14 amino acids. Between the trimmed V and J ends, which lost 3 bases and 7 bases, there was a span of 17 bases. The CDR3: CASSWRTHFREQYF. In DNA form, the CDR3 reads TGTGCCAGCAGCTGGAGGACCCACTTCAGGGAGCAGTACTTC. Full variable domain (outside the CDR3, taken from reference TRBV5-6 and TRBJ2-7): DAGVTQSPTHLIKTRGQQVTLRCSPKSGHDTVSWYQQALGQGPQFIFQYYEEEERQRGNFPDRFSGHQFPNYSSELNVNALLLGDSALYLCASSWRTHFREQYFGPGTRLTVT.

The chain uses TRBV19 and TRBJ2-1; 9 nucleotides match TRBD2. This CDR3 spans 17 amino acids. Losses at the gene ends were 3 bases for V and 0 bases for J; bases not matched to a gene: 6. Germline V lookup: CDR1 LNHDA, CDR2 SQIVND (reference sequence). The CDR3: CASSMVAGAFSYNEQFF. The CDR3 nucleotides read TGTGCCAGTAGTATGGTAGCGGGAGCCTTCTCCTACAATGAGCAGTTCTTC. Using reference TRBV19 and TRBJ2-1 for the parts outside the CDR3, the full variable domain is DGGITQSPKYLFRKEGQNVTLSCEQNLNHDAMYWYRQDPGQGLRLIYYSQIVNDFQKGDIAEGYSVSREKKESFPLTVTSAQKNPTAFYLCASSMVAGAFSYNEQFFGPGTRLTVL.

The chain employs TRBV28 and TRBJ2-7, with D possibly being TRBD1 (6 bases). V lost 4 bases and J lost 3, with 19 bases in between. The CDR3 spans 16 residues. Germline assignment: CDR1 MDHEN and CDR2 SYDVKM. DNA for the CDR3: TGTGCCAGCAGTTCGACAGGCACCCTGAGGGGCTACGAGCAGTACTTC. It encodes CASSSTGTLRGYEQYF. Full variable domain (outside the CDR3, taken from reference TRBV28 and TRBJ2-7): DVKVTQSSRYLVKRTGEKVFLECVQDMDHENMFWYRQDPGLGLRLIYFSYDVKMKEKGDIPEGYSVSREKKERFSLILESASTNQTSMYLCASSSTGTLRGYEQYFGPGTRLTVT.

The chain carries TRBV6-6 and TRBJ2-2; 8 bases agree with TRBD2. The germline gives CDR1 MNHNY, CDR2 SVGAGI (reference sequence). The CDR3 is made up of 16 amino acids. V shed 2 bases and J 4 bases; nucleotides not matched to a gene: 6. The CDR3 loop reads CASSYPIAGSTGELFF. The CDR3 nucleotides read TGTGCCAGCAGTTACCCGATAGCGGGAAGCACCGGGGAGCTGTTTTTT.

This chain connects TRBV4-2 to TRBJ1-5; D is perhaps TRBD1 (5 bases). Germline CDR1 is LGHNA and CDR2 is YNFKEQ. The CDR3 covers 18 residues. The V gene lost 4 bases and the J gene lost 1 base, with 20 bases spanning the gap. CDR3 region: CASSLHHFGARSNQPQHF. CDR3 DNA: TGTGCCAGCAGCCTTCACCATTTTGGGGCTAGAAGCAATCAGCCCCAGCATTTT.

The rearrangement links TRBV7-6 to TRBJ2-1; 9 nucleotides match TRBD2. CDR1 is SGHVS and CDR2 is FNYEAQ in the germline V gene. V lost 4 bases, J lost 4 bases, and 5 bases stayed unmatched. The CDR3 has 15 residues. CDR3 coding DNA: TGTGCCAGCAGCTGGGGGACTAGCATTTACAATGAGCAGTTCTTC. Its translation: CASSWGTSIYNEQFF.

The chain carries TRBV28 and TRBJ2-3; D is tentatively TRBD1 or TRBD2 (5 bases each). V dropped 3 bases and J dropped 1 base, with 11 bases sitting between them. This CDR3 has 15 residues. In germline, CDR1 is MDHEN, CDR2 SYDVKM. The CDR3 region is CASSLGVERTDTQYF. CDR3 sequence (DNA): TGTGCCAGCAGTTTGGGGGTAGAACGCACAGATACGCAGTATTTT.

This clone was seen a single time. V gene TRBV9 combines with J gene TRBJ2-2; D call uncertain. The CDR3 extends over 15 amino acids. V was clipped by 0 bases and J by 2 bases, with 8 bases between them. CDR1 is SGDLS, CDR2 YYNGEE, per germline. The DNA for the CDR3 is TGTGCCAGCAGCGTAGTGCCCTTTAACACCGGGGAGCTGTTTTTT. This sequence encodes CASSVVPFNTGELFF.

The rearrangement joins TRBV11-2 to TRBJ2-2; 9 bases are shared with TRBD1. V lost 1 base and J lost 0; bases outside the gene matches: 3. Germline loops: CDR1 SGHAT, CDR2 FQNNGV. The CDR3 has 17 residues. CDR3 nucleotides: TGTGCCAGCAGCTTAGCGGACAGGGGTACGAACACCGGGGAGCTGTTTTTT. Translating gives CASSLADRGTNTGELFF.

The rearrangement joins TRBV4-1 to TRBJ2-1; 7 bases align to TRBD2. The length of the CDR3 is 12 residues. Per the germline V gene, CDR1 is MGHRA and CDR2 is YSYEKL. Trimming removed 5 bases from V and 7 bases from J; junction bases left unmatched: 2. In nucleotides, the CDR3 is TGCGCCAGCAGCAGGGAGGGGAATGAGCAGTTCTTC. It encodes CASSREGNEQFF.

This chain links TRBV5-4 with TRBJ2-3; the D gene is possibly TRBD2 (5 bases). The germline V and J ends were trimmed by 4 bases and 2 bases, with 14 bases remaining between them. Germline CDR1 and CDR2: SGHNT and YYREEE (reference sequence). This CDR3 is built from 15 residues. The CDR3 spells CASSPLATHTDTQYF. The CDR3 nucleotides are TGTGCCAGCAGCCCCTTAGCGACTCACACAGATACGCAGTATTTT.

This clone has a single count. The chain has TRBV4-1 and TRBJ2-7; D ambiguous. CDR1 is MGHRA, CDR2 YSYEKL, per germline. V was clipped by 3 bases and J by 2 bases, with 14 bases between them. This CDR3 is built from 15 residues. The CDR3 DNA sequence: TGCGCCAGCAGCCAGTTCGAGGAGTTTCCCTACGAGCAGTACTTC. This gives the protein CASSQFEEFPYEQYF.

This chain links TRBV10-1 with TRBJ2-2, with D unresolved. This CDR3 is built from 13 residues. Trimming pared 7 bases from V and 5 bases from J, leaving 11 bases between. CDR1 and CDR2 (germline): WNHNN, SYGVQD (reference sequence). The CDR3 spells CASTSAETGELFF. The DNA for the CDR3 is TGCGCCAGCACCTCCGCGGAGACCGGGGAGCTGTTTTTT.

This chain joins TRBV2 and TRBJ2-2; D may correspond to TRBD1 or TRBD2 (5 bases each). The germline V gene encodes CDR1 SNHLY and CDR2 FYNNEI. The CDR3 has 14 amino acids. Trimming stripped 6 bases from V and 6 bases from J, with 14 bases between. The CDR3 DNA reads TGTGCCAGCAGCCGCGTGGGGGACGCCGGGGAGCTGTTTTTT. It specifies CASSRVGDAGELFF. The full variable domain, its missing parts supplied by reference TRBV2 and TRBJ2-2, is EPEVTQTPSHQVTQMGQEVILRCVPISNHLYFYWYRQILGQKVEFLVSFYNNEISEKSEIFDDQFSVERPDGSNFTLKIRSTKLEDSAMYFCASSRVGDAGELFFGEGSRLTVL.